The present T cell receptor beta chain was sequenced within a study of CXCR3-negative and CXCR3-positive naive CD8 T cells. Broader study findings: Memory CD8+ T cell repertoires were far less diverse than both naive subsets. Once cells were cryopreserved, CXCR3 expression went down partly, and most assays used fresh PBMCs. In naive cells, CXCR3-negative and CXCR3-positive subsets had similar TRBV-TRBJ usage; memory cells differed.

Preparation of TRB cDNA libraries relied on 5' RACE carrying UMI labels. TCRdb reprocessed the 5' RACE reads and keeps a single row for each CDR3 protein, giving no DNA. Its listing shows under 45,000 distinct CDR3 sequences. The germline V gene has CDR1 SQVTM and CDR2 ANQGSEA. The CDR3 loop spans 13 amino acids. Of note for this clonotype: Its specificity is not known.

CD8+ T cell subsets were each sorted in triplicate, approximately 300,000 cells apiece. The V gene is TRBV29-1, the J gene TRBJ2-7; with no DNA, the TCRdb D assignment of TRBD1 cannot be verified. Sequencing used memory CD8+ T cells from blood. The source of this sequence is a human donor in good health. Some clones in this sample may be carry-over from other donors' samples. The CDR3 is CSVPGTGLERQYF.